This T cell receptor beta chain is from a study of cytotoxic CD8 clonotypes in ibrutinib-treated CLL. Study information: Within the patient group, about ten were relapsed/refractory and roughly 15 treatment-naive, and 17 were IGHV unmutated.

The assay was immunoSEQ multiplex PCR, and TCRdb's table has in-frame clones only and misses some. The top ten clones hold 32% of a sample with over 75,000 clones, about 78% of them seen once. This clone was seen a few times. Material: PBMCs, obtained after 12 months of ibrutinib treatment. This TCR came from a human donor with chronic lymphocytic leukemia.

CDR3 nucleotide sequence: TGTGCCAGTAGGTACAGGGGAGATTCACCCCTCCACTTT. Translation gives CASRYRGDSPLHF. The chain combines TRBV19 with TRBJ1-6; 7 nucleotides match TRBD1. The CDR3 runs to 13 residues. V shed 6 bases and J 8 bases; nucleotides not matched to a gene: 4. Germline CDR1 and CDR2: LNHDA and SQIVND (reference sequence).